Below are 32 T cell receptor beta chains sequenced from a single sample in a study of T cell responses to AZD1222 COVID-19 vaccine. The assay was immunoSEQ multiplex PCR, and TCRdb's table has in-frame clones only and misses some. The repertoire holds 60,000 to 80,000 clones, with around 80% as singletons. The specimen comprised peripheral blood, sampled 28 days after the second AZD1222 dose. These receptors all stem from an adult who received the AZD1222 COVID-19 vaccine.

V usage is TRBV6-5 and J usage is TRBJ2-1, with 8 bases lining up with TRBD2. The trim removed 4 bases at V and 4 bases at J, leaving 9 bases unmatched. This CDR3 spans 16 amino acids. CDR1 is MNHEY and CDR2 is SVGAGI in the germline V gene. The CDR3 DNA sequence: TGTGCCAGCAGTTCAGATAGCGGGGCATCTTACAATGAGCAGTTCTTC. Protein product: CASSSDSGASYNEQFF.

The chain recombines TRBV27 with TRBJ2-1; TRBD1 agrees at 7 bases. The CDR3 is 15 residues long. J gave up 0 bases and V 5 bases, and 4 bases lay outside the gene matches. Germline assignment: CDR1 MNHEY and CDR2 SMNVEV (reference sequence). The CDR3 is CASSPGQSSYNEQFF. The CDR3 region has the DNA TGTGCCAGCAGTCCGGGACAGAGCTCCTACAATGAGCAGTTCTTC.

This clone appeared once. V and J are TRBV10-1 and TRBJ1-2; 11 nucleotides match TRBD1. Germline V gene data show CDR1 as WNHNN and CDR2 as SYGVQD (reference sequence). There are 17 residues in the CDR3. The trim removed 2 bases at V and 7 bases at J, leaving 12 bases unmatched. The CDR3 DNA sequence: TGCGCCAGCAGTGAGGTCTGGGAAGGACAGGGGGCGAGTGGCTACACCTTC. Its translation: CASSEVWEGQGASGYTF.

The CDR3 nucleotides read TGTGCCAGCAGTTTGCCGGGACAGGGGGGTCGCGAGCAGTACTTC. Encoded protein: CASSLPGQGGREQYF. The chain couples TRBV28 to TRBJ2-7; the match to TRBD1 covers 11 bases. Germline V gives CDR1 MDHEN, CDR2 SYDVKM. V lost 3 bases to trimming and J lost 6 bases; unmatched junction nucleotides: 7. The CDR3 extends over 15 amino acids.

This clone has only one observation. The genes are TRBV5-1 and TRBJ2-3; 12 bases are shared with TRBD2. This CDR3 is built from 21 residues. The trim removed 6 bases at V and 0 bases at J, leaving 20 bases unmatched. From germline, CDR1 is SGHRS and CDR2 YFSETQ. The CDR3 sequence is CASMRTPSWTSGVRSTDTQYF. The DNA for the CDR3 is TGCGCCAGCATGAGGACTCCAAGCTGGACTAGCGGGGTCAGAAGCACAGATACGCAGTATTTT. Full variable domain (remainder filled in from reference TRBV5-1 and TRBJ2-3): KAGVTQTPRYLIKTRGQQVTLSCSPISGHRSVSWYQQTPGQGLQFLFEYFSETQRNKGNFPGRFSGRQFSNSRSEMNVSTLELGDSALYLCASMRTPSWTSGVRSTDTQYFGPGTRLTVL.

This sequence joins TRBV7-2 and TRBJ2-5, with D maybe TRBD1 (5 bases). The V gene's germline CDR1 is SGHTA and CDR2 FQGNSA. CDR3 length: 15 amino acids. V was pared by 1 base and J by 5 bases, with 14 bases between. The CDR3 DNA sequence: TGTGCCAGCAGCTTAGGGGGCAGGAATGGGGAGACCCAGTACTTC. Its protein product is CASSLGGRNGETQYF.

V gene TRBV19 combines with J gene TRBJ1-2, with 7 bases identical to TRBD1. Germline values: CDR1 LNHDA, CDR2 SQIVND (reference sequence). CDR3 length equals 15 residues. J lost 5 bases, V lost 4 bases, and 10 bases had no gene match. CDR3 sequence reads: CASSSPARGDYGYTF. DNA of the CDR3: TGTGCCAGTAGTAGCCCGGCCAGGGGGGATTATGGCTACACCTTC. Using reference TRBV19 and TRBJ1-2 for the parts outside the CDR3, the full variable domain is DGGITQSPKYLFRKEGQNVTLSCEQNLNHDAMYWYRQDPGQGLRLIYYSQIVNDFQKGDIAEGYSVSREKKESFPLTVTSAQKNPTAFYLCASSSPARGDYGYTFGSGTRLTVV.

This rearrangement joins TRBV29-1 to TRBJ1-1; D perhaps matches TRBD1 (5 bases). CDR3 length equals 14 residues. Between the trimmed V and J ends, which lost 3 bases and 2 bases, there was a span of 13 bases. CDR1 and CDR2 from the germline V gene are SQVTM and ANQGSEA. CDR3 nucleotide sequence: TGCAGCGTTGACATTGGGGCCCCCAACACTGAAGCTTTCTTT. Its protein product is CSVDIGAPNTEAFF.

This sequence joins TRBV5-5 and TRBJ1-1; maybe TRBD1 (5 bases). V was cut by 0 bases and J by 1 base, with 7 bases left in between. The germline V gene has CDR1 SGHKS and CDR2 YYEKEE (reference sequence). CDR3 length equals 14 residues. CDR3 nucleotides: TGTGCCAGCAGCTTGGACAGGCCGAACACTGAAGCTTTCTTT. This codes for CASSLDRPNTEAFF.

The genes are TRBV4-3 and TRBJ2-7, with 8 bases that match TRBD2. The CDR3 sequence is 16 residues long. J was trimmed by 2 bases and V by 0 bases; bases with no gene match: 6. Germline V gives CDR1 LGHNA, CDR2 YSLEER. CDR3 loop: CASSQDRAGVAYEQYF. CDR3 sequence (DNA): TGCGCCAGCAGCCAAGATCGAGCGGGAGTTGCCTACGAGCAGTACTTC.

The chain has TRBV6-5 and TRBJ2-7; 7 bases match TRBD2. With 2 bases clipped from V and 2 bases from J, the junction kept 9 bases outside the gene matches. The CDR3 is 16 residues long. Germline loops: CDR1 MNHEY, CDR2 SVGAGI. The CDR3 loop reads CASSYQEAGSPYEQYF. The CDR3, as DNA: TGTGCCAGCAGTTACCAAGAAGCGGGAAGCCCCTACGAGCAGTACTTC.

The rearrangement links TRBV5-5 to TRBJ2-7; the D gene is possibly TRBD2 (6 bases). Between the trimmed V and J ends, which lost 1 base and 3 bases, there was a span of 11 bases. The CDR3 extends over 14 amino acids. Germline V gives CDR1 SGHKS, CDR2 YYEKEE (reference sequence). The chain's CDR3 is CASSLLGGVYEQYF. In DNA form, the CDR3 reads TGTGCCAGCAGCTTGCTAGGAGGGGTCTACGAGCAGTACTTC. Full variable domain (missing parts from reference TRBV5-5 and TRBJ2-7): DAGVTQSPTHLIKTRGQQVTLRCSPISGHKSVSWYQQVLGQGPQFIFQYYEKEERGRGNFPDRFSARQFPNYSSELNVNALLLGDSALYLCASSLLGGVYEQYFGPGTRLTVT.

The rearrangement uses TRBV19 and TRBJ2-1; 9 nucleotides match TRBD2. Per germline, CDR1 LNHDA and CDR2 SQIVND (reference sequence). This CDR3 contains 14 residues. J gave up 6 bases and V 6 bases, and 6 bases lay outside the gene matches. DNA of the CDR3: TGTGCCAGTAGAAGCGGGAGGTGGGGCAATGAGCAGTTCTTC. Translation gives CASRSGRWGNEQFF.

The V and J genes are TRBV29-1 and TRBJ1-2; TRBD1 might be the D (6 bases). The V end was cut by 1 base, the J end by 4 bases, with 10 bases between. The CDR3 is 13 amino acids. CDR1 SQVTM and CDR2 ANQGSEA come from the germline V gene. CDR3 in amino acids: CSVEAQGTYGYTF. The CDR3 coding sequence is TGCAGCGTTGAAGCCCAGGGGACCTATGGCTACACCTTC.

The DNA for the CDR3 is TGTGCCAGCAGCTTAGGTGGGCCCAGCGGGGGTTTCTCCTACGAGCAGTACTTC. This codes for CASSLGGPSGGFSYEQYF. The V call is TRBV7-6, the J call TRBJ2-7, with 8 bases that match TRBD2. The CDR3 spans 18 residues. Germline V lookup: CDR1 SGHVS, CDR2 FNYEAQ. J was trimmed by 0 bases and V by 1 base; bases with no gene match: 11.

The chain links TRBV30 to TRBJ1-2; a weak D match, TRBD1 (5 bases). This CDR3 is built from 14 residues. V shed 2 bases and J shed 2 bases, with 12 bases lying between them. Germline CDR1 reads GTSNPN; CDR2 reads SVGIG (reference sequence). CDR3: CAWSSLDRNYGYTF. CDR3 coding DNA: TGTGCCTGGAGTTCCTTAGACAGAAACTATGGCTACACCTTC.

The chain recombines TRBV7-2 with TRBJ2-1; D is undetermined. Germline CDR1 SGHTA, CDR2 FQGNSA. CDR3 length: 12 amino acids. Trimming left V 3 bases short and J 7 bases short, with 7 bases between. CDR3: CASSLDGNEQFF. CDR3 in DNA: TGTGCCAGCAGCTTGGACGGGAATGAGCAGTTCTTC.

CDR3 sequence (DNA): TGTGCCAGCAGTCCTACTAGCGGGAGAGATGAGCAGTTCTTC. Protein product: CASSPTSGRDEQFF. The chain carries TRBV28 and TRBJ2-1, with 11 nucleotides matching TRBD2. CDR3 length: 14 residues. The germline V gene has CDR1 MDHEN and CDR2 SYDVKM. The junction had 5 bases not matched to a gene; V was cut back by 5 bases and J by 8 bases.

V usage is TRBV15 and J usage is TRBJ2-1; D perhaps matches TRBD2 (7 bases). Germline V gene data show CDR1 as LNHNV and CDR2 as YYDKDF (reference sequence). The V end was cut by 5 bases, the J end by 5 bases, with 19 bases between. The CDR3 loop spans 16 amino acids. This CDR3 reads CATSGTREGGNNEQFF. The CDR3 region has the DNA TGTGCCACCAGCGGGACAAGGGAGGGGGGAAACAATGAGCAGTTCTTC.

This clone was counted between two and nine times. The chain employs TRBV15 and TRBJ2-1, with D perhaps matching TRBD2 (7 bases). Trimming took 0 bases from V and 4 from J, leaving 13 bases between them. Per germline, CDR1 LNHNV and CDR2 YYDKDF (reference sequence). The CDR3 is 16 residues long. Written as DNA, the CDR3 is TGTGCCACCAGCAGAGATAGGGAGGGGGATTACAATGAGCAGTTCTTC. It translates to CATSRDREGDYNEQFF.

The rearrangement uses TRBV5-4 and TRBJ2-7; D may be TRBD1 (8 bases). The germline V and J ends were trimmed by 5 bases and 6 bases, with 12 bases remaining between them. The germline gives CDR1 SGHNT, CDR2 YYREEE (reference sequence). The CDR3 spans 12 residues. The CDR3 reads CASRAGTGEQYF. The CDR3 DNA reads as TGTGCCAGCAGAGCGGGGACAGGCGAGCAGTACTTC.

The chain recombines TRBV7-8 with TRBJ2-5, with 13 bases matching TRBD2. The CDR3 is 17 residues long. Trimming took 0 bases from V and 1 from J; bases not matched to a gene: 2. Germline V gene sequence: CDR1 SGHVS, CDR2 FQNEAQ. CDR3 DNA sequence: TGTGCCAGCAGCTTAGCTGGACTAGCGGGAGCCCAAGAGACCCAGTACTTC. The encoded protein is CASSLAGLAGAQETQYF.

V is TRBV7-2 and J is TRBJ2-1; D is unresolved. Between the trimmed V and J ends, which lost 5 bases and 7 bases, there was a span of 18 bases. The germline gives CDR1 SGHTA, CDR2 FQGNSA. The CDR3 consists of 15 residues. The CDR3 sequence: CASSPGRRAVNEQFF. CDR3 coding DNA: TGTGCCAGCAGCCCCGGACGACGGGCCGTAAATGAGCAGTTCTTC.

The V call is TRBV2, the J call TRBJ2-2; 11 bases map to TRBD2. This CDR3 contains 17 residues. Germline V gives CDR1 SNHLY, CDR2 FYNNEI. J lost 4 bases, V lost 7 bases, and 11 bases had no gene match. The CDR3 here is CASNRVAGGPGTGELFF. CDR3 sequence (DNA): TGTGCCAGCAATAGGGTAGCGGGAGGGCCTGGCACCGGGGAGCTGTTTTTT.

J is TRBJ2-7 and V is TRBV19; 9 bases agree with TRBD1. CDR3 length: 14 amino acids. Unmatched junction bases numbered 7, after V lost 6 bases and J lost 4 bases. From germline, CDR1 is LNHDA and CDR2 SQIVND (reference sequence). The CDR3 DNA follows: TGTGCCAGTAGCCCGGGACAGGGCCGTTACGAGCAGTACTTC. This translates into CASSPGQGRYEQYF.

J is TRBJ2-2 and V is TRBV10-2; D unclear. This CDR3 region has 15 residues. V was cut by 0 bases and J by 5 bases, with 10 bases left in between. The germline V gene encodes CDR1 WSHSY and CDR2 SAAADI. CDR3 in DNA: TGCGCCAGCAGTGAGTCGGTCTTTACTACCGGGGAGCTGTTTTTT. Its translation is CASSESVFTTGELFF.

This rearrangement joins TRBV18 to TRBJ1-4; D is undetermined. The CDR3 has 14 residues. CDR1 and CDR2 (germline): KGHSH, LQKENI. Trimming pared 2 bases from V and 8 bases from J, leaving 12 bases between. This CDR3 reads CASSPSGVGEKLFF. In DNA, the CDR3 is TGTGCCAGCTCACCATCCGGGGTAGGAGAAAAACTGTTTTTT.

The rearrangement joins TRBV27 to TRBJ2-7, with no clear D. The CDR3 is 13 residues long. The V gene lost 3 bases and the J gene lost 3 bases, with 9 bases spanning the gap. The germline gives CDR1 MNHEY, CDR2 SMNVEV (reference sequence). CDR3 sequence reads: CASSFGQSYEQYF. Here the CDR3 DNA reads TGTGCCAGCAGTTTTGGGCAGAGCTACGAGCAGTACTTC.

The CDR3 DNA sequence: TGTGCCAGCGCCCGGGACAACTCCTACGAGCAGTACTTC. Translating it yields CASARDNSYEQYF. This rearrangement joins TRBV6-5 to TRBJ2-7; possibly TRBD1 for D (6 bases). This CDR3 has 13 residues. Germline V gene lookup returns CDR1 MNHEY and CDR2 SVGAGI. The V and J ends lost 8 bases and 0 bases respectively, with 11 bases between them.

V and J are TRBV2 and TRBJ2-5; no clear D gene. Trimming took off 4 bases at V and 5 bases at J, with 11 bases between the two ends. The CDR3 is 13 residues long. Germline V gene lookup returns CDR1 SNHLY and CDR2 FYNNEI. This CDR3 is CASSGTGSETQYF. The CDR3, as DNA: TGTGCCAGCAGTGGGACCGGCTCGGAGACCCAGTACTTC. Complete variable domain (other parts from reference TRBV2 and TRBJ2-5): EPEVTQTPSHQVTQMGQEVILRCVPISNHLYFYWYRQILGQKVEFLVSFYNNEISEKSEIFDDQFSVERPDGSNFTLKIRSTKLEDSAMYFCASSGTGSETQYFGPGTRLLVL.

This chain connects TRBV13 to TRBJ2-2, with D perhaps TRBD1 (6 bases). Per the germline V gene, CDR1 is PRHDT and CDR2 is FYEKMQ (reference sequence). The CDR3 length is 17 residues. Trimming left V 1 base short and J 1 base short, with 13 bases between. The CDR3 region is CASSLALGQRNTGELFF. The CDR3 bases are TGTGCCAGCAGCTTAGCCCTAGGACAGCGGAACACCGGGGAGCTGTTTTTT. Full variable domain (missing parts from reference TRBV13 and TRBJ2-2): AAGVIQSPRHLIKEKRETATLKCYPIPRHDTVYWYQQGPGQDPQFLISFYEKMQSDKGSIPDRFSAQQFSDYHSELNMSSLELGDSALYFCASSLALGQRNTGELFFGEGSRLTVL.

This chain uses TRBV7-9 with TRBJ2-3, with 13 bases identical to TRBD2. CDR3 size: 16 residues. J gave up 3 bases and V 1 base, and 1 base lay outside the gene matches. Germline loops: CDR1 SEHNR, CDR2 FQNEAQ (reference sequence). CDR3 sequence reads: CASSLGTSGRTDTQYF. The CDR3 region has the DNA TGTGCCAGCAGCTTAGGGACTAGCGGGAGAACAGATACGCAGTATTTT.